Below, one T cell receptor beta chain is given with its context. Antigen unknown. 13 Jbeta primers and 60 Vbeta primers were used for the PCR. Sequenced by immunoSEQ multiplex PCR; TCRdb stores in-frame clones only, minus some. The table shows 100,000 to 150,000 clones, with roughly 80% occurring only once. The CDR3 is 13 amino acids. Germline V lookup: CDR1 MDHEN, CDR2 SYDVKM. Trimming shortened V by 3 bases and J by 10 bases, and 15 bases separated the two germline ends. The sample comes from a study of cytomegalovirus exposure and HLA in healthy donors. Notes on the study in general: Differences between HLA loci emerged in a later analysis of TCR association rates, with DRB1 most and HLA-C fewest. Reportedly, a later analysis found an Asian-associated ancestry cluster had fewer N-insertions than the roughly 700-donor mean. For cytomegalovirus status, the classifier reportedly gave diagnoses with high specificity and sensitivity. Researchers catalogued some 160 TCR beta chains as cytomegalovirus-associated.

The source material was PBMCs. V is TRBV28 and J is TRBJ1-1; D is perhaps TRBD1 (5 bases). This TCR derives from a man aged 25-40 years in good health and CMV-seronegative. CDR3 sequence: CASSFVGPIRAFF. CDR3 nucleotide sequence: TGTGCCAGCAGTTTTGTGGGGCCGATACGAGCTTTCTTT.